This T cell receptor (beta chain) derives from a study of blood T cell repertoires in COVID-19. Study-wide context: Sample material is recorded as cDNA or gDNA derived from T cells, B-cell-depleted T cells, or PBMCs.

As processed by the authors: Nucleated cell number was recorded as an estimate derived from reference gene primer amplification. Repertoires were generated with immunoSEQ multiplex PCR, while TCRdb's copy carries only in-frame clones and drops some. V and J calls and clone size come straight from that table; D and trimming were deduced from the DNA. Of under 350,000 clones detected, more than 80% appear once; the ten largest clones hold around 6.8%. The CDR3 is 14 residues long. The germline gives CDR1 SGHTA, CDR2 FQGTGA. V was trimmed by 1 base and J by 3 bases, leaving 9 bases between them. This clonotype was obtained from a woman aged 25-40 years with COVID-19, enrolled during active disease. This sequence joins TRBV7-3 and TRBJ1-1; D is perhaps TRBD1 (6 bases). The material sequenced was peripheral blood. The CDR3 DNA reads as TGTGCCAGCAGCTTAATGCCAGGGGACACTGAAGCTTTCTTT. This gives the protein CASSLMPGDTEAFF. Together with reference TRBV7-3 and TRBJ1-1, the CDR3 gives the full variable domain: GAGVSQTPSNKVTEKGKYVELRCDPISGHTALYWYRQSLGQGPEFLIYFQGTGAADDSGLPNDRFFAVRPEGSVSTLKIQRTERGDSAVYLCASSLMPGDTEAFFGQGTRLTVV.